This T cell receptor beta chain was sequenced during a study of circulating tumor DNA in untreated peripheral T-cell lymphoma. Deletions cut 2 bases from V and 2 bases from J, with 9 bases between. CDR3 length: 15 residues. Germline values: CDR1 SNHLY, CDR2 FYNNEI. Generated by immunoSEQ multiplex PCR, the TCRdb table keeps only in-frame clones and is missing some. This sample has 200 or so clones, with roughly 72% found just once. Study findings and constraints: Tumor-specific clonotypes were found in less than 85% of patients.

This clone was counted between two and nine times. Its antigen remains unknown. V is TRBV2 and J is TRBJ1-4, with D tentatively TRBD1 (5 bases). The source is a human donor with peripheral T-cell lymphoma. The source material was cell-free DNA from blood serum. The CDR3 loop reads CASSEMEGTNEKLFF. CDR3 bases: TGTGCCAGCAGTGAAATGGAGGGGACTAATGAAAAACTGTTTTTT.